The clone carrying this T cell receptor (beta chain) was observed once. Its antigen is not known. A much larger clonotype is one base distant, so this may be a read error. The germline V gene encodes CDR1 LGHNA and CDR2 YNFKEQ. The CDR3 has 16 residues. Molecular-barcoded quantitative 5'-RACE produced these TCR beta libraries. MiXCR was run by TCRdb on the 5' RACE reads, yielding one entry per CDR3 protein. In the table there are hundreds of thousands of distinct CDR3 sequences, 12% of which are singletons. The data are from a study of CD8 T cells in ankylosing spondylitis. Study-wide results and limits: Ankylosing spondylitis blood appeared to be characterized by a TCR beta motif of several highly homologous variants. Those disease-linked clones were CD8+; they were also relatively rare in peripheral blood.

The source material was blood, either unsorted or a sorted T cell fraction (not recorded which). This rearrangement joins TRBV4-2 to TRBJ2-5; TRBD2 agrees at 12 bases. This sequence was found in a male donor with ankylosing spondylitis. The CDR3 region has the DNA TGTGCCAGCAGCCCTGTGACTAGCGGGAGCGAGGAGACCCAGCACTTC. Translation gives CASSPVTSGSEETQHF.